The sequence of this TCR beta chain was determined in a study of OX40 agonist ivuxolimab in advanced cancers. A note on the overall study: Ivuxolimab, which targeted the costimulatory receptor OX40 (CD134), was an agonistic, fully human IgG2 monoclonal antibody. Of the roughly 51 patients in dose escalation, about 20 had hepatocellular carcinoma, about 15 had melanoma, 9 had renal cell carcinoma and 9 had head and neck cancer. Intravenous ivuxolimab was administered to patients every 2 weeks at six dose levels: 0.01, 0.1, 0.3, 1.5, 3 and 10 mg/kg. A male proportion of approximately 83% and a mean age of roughly 55 years, ranging from about 20 to 80, were recorded for the dose-escalation cohort. Peripheral TCRbeta sequencing was intended to test whether TCR sequence diversity was altered and clonal T-cell expansion was caused by ivuxolimab. Partial responses occurred in three dose-escalation patients, of whom one had hepatocellular carcinoma and two had cutaneous melanoma. Prior anti-PD-1, anti-PD-L1 or anti-CTLA-4 therapy was permitted, and approximately 39% of dose-escalation patients had received checkpoint inhibitors. The paper covers the monotherapy dose-escalation part of the phase I ivuxolimab trial, which included N = 52 patients.

Patients with a history of autoimmune disease or receiving systemic immunosuppression were excluded from the trial. Peripheral blood for TCR sequencing was drawn from every dose cohort at baseline, at cycle 4 day 1 and at cycle 7 day 1. The samples were taken from a phase I, first-in-human, multicenter, open-label dose-escalation trial of ivuxolimab. Adults with locally advanced or metastatic head and neck squamous cell, hepatocellular, melanoma or renal cell carcinoma were enrolled in the trial. Before TCR sequencing, CD4+ T cells and CD8+ T cells were sorted from peripheral blood as separate populations. For sequencing of the TCRbeta CDR3 region, genomic DNA was extracted from the sorted cells. The immunoSEQ Assay was used to sequence the TCRbeta CDR3 regions. TCRdb carries this immuneACCESS record with in-frame sequences only. Its versions omit some clonotypes, under half of them owing to an unresolved V gene in the studies checked, with the rest unexplained. For this sample there are tens of thousands of clones; 84% appear just once. The ten largest make up approximately 0.44% of the sample.

On this clone: Its antigen is not yet known. No base quality information exists; no much larger clone differs at one position.

Broader findings and caveats from the paper: The antigen specificity of the peripheral T cells that underwent clonal expansion was not determined. At doses of 0.1 to 3.0 mg/kg, clonal expansion of both CD4+ and CD8+ blood T cells was observed from baseline to week 6. Low levels of normalized T-cell clonal expansion were also shown by some nonresponding patients. In the 0.1-3.0 mg/kg groups, partial responders had among the lowest normalized peripheral clonal expansion, particularly in CD8+ T cells. After ivuxolimab, expanded clones were on average more numerous among CD8+ T cells than among CD4+ T cells.

The sample consisted of CD4+ or CD8+ T cells sorted from blood, taken in a trial of the OX40 agonist ivuxolimab. This receptor was taken from an adult with an advanced solid tumor such as melanoma, head and neck, liver or kidney cancer.

This receptor carries the CDR3 CASSIADRPYNEQFF. The DNA sequence is as follows: TGTGCCAGTAGTATAGCGGACCGGCCCTACAATGAGCAGTTCTTC. This chain joins TRBV19 to TRBJ2-1; no confident D gene assignment can be made. Looking up the germline V gene (reference sequence) yields CDR1 LNHDA and CDR2 SQIVND. The CDR3 contains 15 residues, cysteine and phenylalanine counted. Only the CDR3 DNA is retained, 45 bases long and in frame from the first base. The junction carries 9 bases between V and J, which are trimmed by 1 base and 2 bases respectively.